This T cell receptor beta chain was obtained from a study of T cell changes during pregnancy in multiple sclerosis. This clone was seen a few times. TCRdb keeps only in-frame clones here, not all; method: immunoSEQ multiplex PCR. The sample has tens of thousands of clones; more than 90% are singletons. The origin of this receptor is a female donor with multiple sclerosis, enrolled in a pregnancy study. The sequences come from peripheral blood, collected in the third trimester of pregnancy.

The CDR3 loop is CASSYSRGTDTQYF. DNA of the CDR3: TGTGCCAGCAGTTATTCCAGGGGCACAGATACGCAGTATTTT. This chain uses TRBV6-6 with TRBJ2-3, with a weak D call TRBD1 (5 bases). Germline V gene data show CDR1 as MNHNY and CDR2 as SVGAGI (reference sequence). Trimming cost V 3 bases and J 1 base, with 8 bases left between them. CDR3 size: 14 residues.